Here is one T cell receptor beta chain with its context. Its antigen remains unidentified. Amplification of the TCR beta CDR3 regions used RNA transcripts (as template). An opening RT-PCR round employed HTBI primers and preceded a second-round multiplex PCR. TCRdb re-called the multiplex PCR reads through MiXCR, storing one row per CDR3 protein. The profile covers under 60,000 distinct CDR3 sequences, with approximately 45% appearing a single time and approximately 4.8% taken by the ten largest. The V gene end was trimmed by 8 bases and the J gene end by 6 bases; junction bases not matched to a gene: 6. The CDR3 consists of 14 residues. From germline, CDR1 is SQVTM and CDR2 ANQGSEA. Under 3 months in duration, the ophthalmopathy in affected donors had moderate-to-severe activity, CAS ≥3 and NOSPECS ≥4. The diagnosis was founded upon clinical symptoms, serum thyroxine, TRAb, thyroid ultrasound and orbital computed tomography.

The sample originates from a study of Graves' ophthalmopathy and Graves' hyperthyroidism. Turning to the study itself: Specimen type is peripheral blood, obtained at initial diagnosis before any treatment.

General study points: The majority of expanded thyroid clonotypes above 0.001 frequency also occurred in blood.

This rearrangement joins TRBV29-1 to TRBJ2-1; 14 bases map to TRBD2. This TCR derives from an adult woman with Graves' ophthalmopathy. The sequencing sample was made of peripheral blood. DNA of the CDR3: TGCAGCAGTGAAGGGACTAGCGGGAGCAATGAGCAGTTCTTC. Residues: CSSEGTSGSNEQFF.